In this sample, the clone carrying this TCR beta chain turned up a few times. Its antigen is as yet unknown. Reverse transcription of all isolated RNA meant that expressed TCRB transcripts were sequenced. Clones were sequenced by immunoSEQ multiplex PCR, and TCRdb holds only the in-frame ones, with some missing. The sample includes some 360,000 clones, around 20% seen only once; the top ten take about 0.045%. CDR3 length: 15 amino acids. Germline V lookup: CDR1 SGHNT, CDR2 YYREEE (reference sequence). Unmatched junction bases numbered 13, after V lost 8 bases and J lost 8 bases. The data were obtained in a study of beta chain features in type 1 diabetes. Study-wide context: In age, gender and cell yields, patients were similar to healthy donors. Overall study results and limits: Patients with type 1 diabetes carried fewer insertions and had more deletions at their VDJ junctions. Researchers report that Type 1 diabetes patients had moderately but significantly shorter TCRB CDR3s across all four CD4+ subsets.

This TCR came from a woman between 18 and 29 years old in good health. Sequenced input: naive CD4+ T cells from blood. The chain is built from TRBV5-4 and TRBJ2-1; 10 bases are a match to TRBD2. The CDR3 DNA sequence: TGTGCCAGTATGCGCAGCGGGGGGGCCGGGGATGAGCAGTTCTTC. Encoded protein: CASMRSGGAGDEQFF.